This TCR beta chain was sequenced in a study of human T cells and chemical hapten exposure. Study conclusions and caveats: TCRs exceeding a frequency of 1 in 1000 stayed unchanged under DPC sensitization.

The V and J ends lost 0 bases and 3 bases respectively, with 4 bases between them. Looked up from germline, CDR1 is LGHNA and CDR2 is YSLEER. This CDR3 is built from 13 residues. Per the original data handling: Samples had a median of roughly 100,000 TCRs, ranging roughly 23,224 to 750,000. MiXCR was run by TCRdb on the RACE reads, yielding one entry per CDR3 protein. For this entry, the V and J calls and clone size follow TCRdb and not the study's own pipeline. The data contain 150,000 to 200,000 distinct CDR3 sequences, about 15% of them seen just once; the ten biggest clones take up 1.5% to 2%. Time point denoted: patch test 1, 2 weeks after DPC sensitization. Regarding treatment: therapeutic diphenylcyclopropenone sensitization with weekly scalp DPC. Blood sampling preceded each patch test application. This clonotype was seen at least ten times. What it recognizes is unknown.

The chain recombines TRBV4-3 with TRBJ2-3, with no clear D. This specimen consisted of whole blood, obtained in connection with sensitization to the hapten diphenylcyclopropenone (DPC). This clonotype was obtained from a woman aged 30 to 39 with alopecia areata. Some clones in this sample may be carry-over from other donors' samples. This CDR3 is CASSQEGTDTQYF. The CDR3 bases are TGCGCCAGCAGCCAAGAAGGTACAGATACGCAGTATTTT.